This T cell receptor (beta chain) was retrieved from a study of CD8+ T cells in alopecia areata. Study at large: It was 6 to 18 months of tofacitinib, and then there were 6 months off drug. Whole-study findings and limits: Between patients, shared TCR sequences were less clear than in mice. This was possibly due in part to HLA diversity in the patient population. An increase in clonality over normal scalp was evident in lesional scalp, especially alopecia totalis/universalis.

Those with alopecia areata gave lesional scalp punch biopsies and peripheral blood. RNA was isolated and reverse transcribed to cDNA, the sequencing template. Here immunoSEQ multiplex PCR was the method, and the copy in TCRdb shows in-frame clones only, minus some. The data show roughly 180,000 clones, roughly 65% seen once. About this clone itself: No antigen is known for it.

Per germline, CDR1 MDHEN and CDR2 SYDVKM. The V and J ends lost 8 bases and 2 bases respectively, with 17 bases between them. The CDR3 is 15 amino acids. The TCR comes from a human donor with alopecia areata. J is TRBJ2-3 and V is TRBV28; D is undetermined. The sample was CD4+ T cells sorted from blood, taken at week 0. The CDR3 sequence is CASGTRGTSTDTQYF. The CDR3 bases are TGTGCCAGCGGAACGCGTGGCACCTCCACAGATACGCAGTATTTT. Filled out from reference TRBV28 and TRBJ2-3, the complete variable domain reads DVKVTQSSRYLVKRTGEKVFLECVQDMDHENMFWYRQDPGLGLRLIYFSYDVKMKEKGDIPEGYSVSREKKERFSLILESASTNQTSMYLCASGTRGTSTDTQYFGPGTRLTVL.